The 4 T cell receptor beta chains presented below share a single source sample, sequenced in a study of a mutant IDH1 vaccine in newly diagnosed glioma. The table came from immunoSEQ multiplex PCR; TCRdb's copy has only in-frame clones and leaves some out. This table has just under 45,000 clones, approximately 90% appearing once. These receptors' antigens are unknown. Time point in this sample: week 23, last vaccination. What each vaccine dose contained was 300 ug of mutant IDH1 20-mer peptide, accompanied by topical imiquimod. The input for sequencing was PBMCs, taken from a glioma patient whose treatment included an IDH1 peptide vaccine. These TCRs come from a man aged 50 to 60 with glioma.

The chain carries TRBV7-8 and TRBJ1-1, with D possibly being TRBD1 (6 bases). This CDR3 region has 14 residues. Germline CDR1 is SGHVS and CDR2 is FQNEAQ. Trimming took 0 bases from V and 6 from J, leaving 11 bases between them. The CDR3 nucleotides are TGTGCCAGCAGCTTAGCTCAGGGGAGCGCTGAAGCTTTCTTT. Protein product: CASSLAQGSAEAFF.

The chain combines TRBV5-1 with TRBJ1-2; maybe TRBD1 (5 bases). Trimming removed 0 bases at V and 0 bases at J, with 15 bases between. The CDR3 extends over 17 amino acids. Germline CDR1 reads SGHRS; CDR2 reads YFSETQ. CDR3: CASSLDLEGPANYGYTF. The CDR3, as DNA: TGCGCCAGCAGCTTGGATTTGGAGGGGCCGGCTAACTATGGCTACACCTTC.

The rearrangement links TRBV2 to TRBJ1-1; 9 bases agree with TRBD1. Germline V gene sequence: CDR1 SNHLY, CDR2 FYNNEI. The CDR3 is 15 amino acids. The trim removed 5 bases at V and 0 bases at J, leaving 4 bases unmatched. This chain's CDR3 is CASSPGTGLNTEAFF. As DNA, the CDR3 is TGTGCCAGCAGTCCCGGGACAGGGCTGAACACTGAAGCTTTCTTT.

This rearrangement joins TRBV15 to TRBJ1-1, with D tentatively TRBD1 (6 bases). The germline V and J ends were trimmed by 5 bases and 6 bases, with 16 bases remaining between them. The germline CDR1 and CDR2 sequences are LNHNV and YYDKDF (reference sequence). The CDR3 length is 14 residues. The CDR3 loop is CATSGGAKDPEAFF. CDR3 bases: TGTGCCACCAGCGGGGGGGCTAAGGACCCTGAAGCTTTCTTT.